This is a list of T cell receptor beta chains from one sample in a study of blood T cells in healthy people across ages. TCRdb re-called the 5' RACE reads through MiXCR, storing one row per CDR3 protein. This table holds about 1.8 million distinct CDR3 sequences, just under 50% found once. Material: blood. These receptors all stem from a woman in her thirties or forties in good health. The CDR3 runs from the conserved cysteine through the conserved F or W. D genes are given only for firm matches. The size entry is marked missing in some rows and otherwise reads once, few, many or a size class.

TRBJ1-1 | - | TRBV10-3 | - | CAINGGTEAFF | TGTGCCATCAACGGGGGAACTGAAGCTTTCTTT
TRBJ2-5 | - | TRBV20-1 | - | CSASSDSYQETQYF | TGCAGTGCTAGTTCCGACAGTTACCAAGAGACCCAGTACTTC
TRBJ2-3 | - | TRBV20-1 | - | CSARAVAQDTQYF | TGCAGTGCTCGAGCGGTCGCACAGGATACGCAGTATTTT
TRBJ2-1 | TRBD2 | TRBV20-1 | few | CSALWTRKHNEQFF | TGCAGTGCCTTATGGACTAGAAAACACAATGAGCAGTTCTTC
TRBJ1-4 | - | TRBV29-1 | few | CSVGDRLATNEKLFF | TGCAGCGTCGGCGACAGGCTGGCAACTAATGAAAAACTGTTTTTT
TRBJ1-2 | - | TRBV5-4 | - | CASSSGRGPTNYGYTF | TGTGCCAGCAGCTCCGGTCGGGGACCCACTAACTATGGCTACACCTTC
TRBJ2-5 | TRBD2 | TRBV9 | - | CASSTPSGQETQYF | TGTGCCAGCAGCACCCCTAGCGGACAAGAGACCCAGTACTTC
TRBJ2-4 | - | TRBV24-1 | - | CATLDGVRNEQYF | TGTGCCACCCTAGACGGGGTCCGCAATGAGCAGTACTTC
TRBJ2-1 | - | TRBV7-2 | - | CASSSDRSEQFF | TGTGCCAGCAGCTCCGACAGGAGTGAGCAGTTCTTC
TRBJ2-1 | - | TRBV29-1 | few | CSVDGGPYNEQFF | TGCAGCGTTGATGGGGGACCCTACAATGAGCAGTTCTTC
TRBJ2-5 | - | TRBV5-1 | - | CASKLDRLGEAQYF | TGCGCCAGTAAACTTGACAGGCTCGGTGAGGCCCAGTACTTC
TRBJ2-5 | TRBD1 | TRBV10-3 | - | CAISDIGTGPQETQYF | TGTGCCATCAGTGATATCGGGACAGGGCCACAAGAGACCCAGTACTTC
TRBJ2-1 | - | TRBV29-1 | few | CSVDSMSSYNEQFF | TGCAGCGTTGATTCCATGAGCTCCTACAATGAGCAGTTCTTC
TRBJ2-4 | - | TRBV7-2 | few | CASSELQGYQNIQYF | TGTGCCAGCAGCGAATTACAGGGCTACCAAAACATTCAGTACTTC
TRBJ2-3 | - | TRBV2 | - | CTNPLAESSTDTQYF | TGTACCAACCCTCTGGCGGAATCTAGCACAGATACGCAGTATTTT
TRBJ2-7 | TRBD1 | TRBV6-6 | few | CASSPRPWDSSYEQYF | TGTGCCAGCAGTCCAAGACCATGGGACAGCTCCTACGAGCAGTACTTC
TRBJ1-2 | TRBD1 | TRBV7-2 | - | CASTSRDSGYGYTF | TGTGCCAGCACCTCTCGGGACAGCGGTTATGGCTACACCTTC
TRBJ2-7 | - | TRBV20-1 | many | CSARDPLAMEQYF | TGCAGTGCTAGAGATCCCCTAGCGATGGAGCAGTACTTC
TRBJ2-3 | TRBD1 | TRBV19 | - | CASSIRDRDTQYF | TGTGCCAGTAGTATAAGGGACAGGGATACGCAGTATTTT
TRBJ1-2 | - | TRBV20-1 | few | CSARQMTGSNYGYTF | TGCAGTGCTAGGCAGATGACCGGGAGCAACTATGGCTACACCTTC
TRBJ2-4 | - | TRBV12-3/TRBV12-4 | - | CASSLKLGVNIQYF | TGTGCCAGCAGTTTAAAACTGGGGGTAAACATTCAGTACTTC
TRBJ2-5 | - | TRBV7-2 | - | CASREGPGRETQYF | TGTGCCAGCAGGGAGGGACCAGGCCGAGAGACCCAGTACTTC
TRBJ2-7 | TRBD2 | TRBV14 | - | CASSHWEGNYEQYF | TGTGCCAGCAGCCACTGGGAGGGTAACTACGAGCAGTACTTC
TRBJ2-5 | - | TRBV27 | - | CASSSRGAVETQYF | TGTGCCAGCAGTTCGCGGGGCGCCGTAGAGACCCAGTACTTC